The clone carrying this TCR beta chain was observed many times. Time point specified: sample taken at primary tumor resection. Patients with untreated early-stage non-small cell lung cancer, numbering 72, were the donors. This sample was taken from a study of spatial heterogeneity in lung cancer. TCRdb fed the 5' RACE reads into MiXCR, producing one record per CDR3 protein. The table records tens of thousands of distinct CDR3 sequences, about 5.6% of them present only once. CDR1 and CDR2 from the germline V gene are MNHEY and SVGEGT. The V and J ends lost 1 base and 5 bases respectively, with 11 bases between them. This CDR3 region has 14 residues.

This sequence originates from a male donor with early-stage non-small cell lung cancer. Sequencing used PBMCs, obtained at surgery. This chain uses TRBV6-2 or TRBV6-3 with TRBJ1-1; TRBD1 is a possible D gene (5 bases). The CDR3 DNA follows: TGTGCCAGCAGTTACTGGGGGAAGGGAACTGAAGCTTTCTTT. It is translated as CASSYWGKGTEAFF.